Shown below are 18 T cell receptor beta chains from a single sample sequenced in a study of shared clonotypes between healthy human individuals. Sequencing used immunoSEQ multiplex PCR; TCRdb keeps in-frame clones, though not all of them. The repertoire includes roughly 76,000 clones, roughly two thirds of them detected once, and around 50% sits in the top ten. The specimen was memory CD8+ T cells sorted from blood. Subset denoted: CD45RO+ cells pooled with CCR7-negative TemRA cells. The receptors were sampled from a man aged 30 to 45 in good health.

This clone appeared a single time. J is TRBJ2-2 and V is TRBV5-1, with a weak D call TRBD2 (5 bases). The length of the CDR3 is 14 residues. Looked up from germline, CDR1 is SGHRS and CDR2 is YFSETQ. Trimming shortened V by 5 bases and J by 1 base, and 9 bases separated the two germline ends. CDR3 amino acids: CASRGRENTGELFF. CDR3 DNA: TGCGCCAGCAGGGGGAGAGAGAACACCGGGGAGCTGTTTTTT.

The rearrangement links TRBV28 to TRBJ2-3; tentatively, D is TRBD2 (5 bases). V lost 5 bases and J lost 4, with 13 bases in between. This CDR3 is built from 14 residues. Germline CDR1 reads MDHEN; CDR2 reads SYDVKM. The CDR3 is CASSGLAGSDTQYF. The CDR3 DNA reads as TGTGCCAGCAGTGGTCTAGCAGGATCAGATACGCAGTATTTT.

This clone came up a few times. V usage is TRBV27 and J usage is TRBJ1-1; D is ambiguous. V lost 8 bases, J lost 4 bases, and 8 bases lay in between. Germline assignment: CDR1 MNHEY and CDR2 SMNVEV (reference sequence). The CDR3 runs to 11 residues. The DNA for the CDR3 is TGTGCCAGCTCAACGGGCACTGAAGCTTTCTTT. It is translated as CASSTGTEAFF.

This clone has more than one count but fewer than ten. The rearrangement uses TRBV5-1 and TRBJ2-2; D is perhaps TRBD1 (5 bases). The V and J ends lost 1 base and 5 bases respectively, with 15 bases between them. Germline CDR1 and CDR2: SGHRS and YFSETQ. The CDR3 consists of 16 residues. Here the CDR3 reads CASSLLAGLETGELFF. CDR3 bases: TGCGCCAGCAGCTTGCTGGCAGGGTTGGAAACCGGGGAGCTGTTTTTT.

Points on this clone: This may stem from a read error, because a much larger clone lies one nucleotide away. This sample also contains other DNA sequences that code for the same CDR3. The V and J genes are TRBV4-2 and TRBJ2-1; D may be TRBD1 or TRBD2 (5 bases each). The CDR3 spans 21 residues. Per the germline V gene, CDR1 is LGHNA and CDR2 is YNFKEQ. V was pared by 4 bases and J by 6 bases, with 34 bases between. CDR3 coding DNA: TGTGCCAGCAGCCCGGGGCTCCCCACCGGGTCTGAGGTGTGGTACGTCAATGAGCAGTTCTTC. Amino acid sequence: CASSPGLPTGSEVWYVNEQFF.

The genes are TRBV9 and TRBJ1-2; the D is unclear. Germline V CDR1 and CDR2: SGDLS, YYNGEE. V lost 4 bases, J lost 8 bases, and 15 bases lay in between. The CDR3 runs 13 residues. The DNA for the CDR3 is TGTGCCAGCAGCACCGATTCGGGAGAAGGCTACACCTTC. Translating it yields CASSTDSGEGYTF.

The chain recombines TRBV9 with TRBJ2-7; 10 positions agree with TRBD2. This CDR3 has 14 residues. CDR1 and CDR2 (germline): SGDLS, YYNGEE. Trimming removed 3 bases from V and 5 bases from J; junction bases left unmatched: 5. The CDR3 nucleotides are TGTGCCAGCAGCGCGAGCGGGAGGGGGGACGAGCAGTACTTC. Residues: CASSASGRGDEQYF.

V gene TRBV30 combines with J gene TRBJ2-5; perhaps TRBD2 as D (6 bases). This CDR3 is 14 amino acids long. Germline-derived CDR1 and CDR2 are GTSNPN and SVGIG (reference sequence). With 3 bases removed from V and 4 bases from J, the gap between germline ends came to 15 bases. The CDR3 protein is CAWSGSSAGETQYF. The CDR3 DNA sequence: TGTGCCTGGAGCGGAAGTTCAGCGGGAGAGACCCAGTACTTC.

This clone was recorded many times. V gene TRBV25-1 combines with J gene TRBJ1-1, with 7 nucleotides matching TRBD1. Germline V gives CDR1 MGHDK, CDR2 SYGVNS. The trim removed 2 bases at V and 5 bases at J, leaving 8 bases unmatched. This CDR3 is built from 15 residues. In nucleotides, the CDR3 is TGTGCCAGCAGTGAAGTGTCAGGGGGAGGAACTGAAGCTTTCTTT. Protein: CASSEVSGGGTEAFF.

The V call is TRBV27, the J call TRBJ2-1; 7 nucleotides align to TRBD1. This CDR3 spans 15 amino acids. V was clipped by 6 bases and J by 1 base; unmatched bases: 6. Germline lookup yields CDR1 MNHEY and CDR2 SMNVEV (reference sequence). This chain's CDR3 is CASSPRQGSYNEQFF. The CDR3 region has the DNA TGTGCCAGCAGCCCCCGACAGGGTTCCTACAATGAGCAGTTCTTC.

V and J are TRBV7-8 and TRBJ2-3; D unclear. V was shortened by 1 base and J by 3 bases, with 17 bases between the two germline ends. The length of the CDR3 is 17 residues. Germline loops: CDR1 SGHVS, CDR2 FQNEAQ. CDR3 in amino acids: CASSLEYSGPATDTQYF. The DNA of the CDR3 is TGTGCCAGCAGCTTAGAGTACTCGGGCCCGGCAACAGATACGCAGTATTTT.

This chain links TRBV18 with TRBJ2-7, with TRBD1 as a possible D gene (5 bases). Germline V CDR1 and CDR2: KGHSH, LQKENI. This CDR3 is built from 13 residues. V shed 3 bases and J shed 3 bases, with 9 bases lying between them. The CDR3 DNA is TGTGCCAGCTCACCGACAGTGGACTACGAGCAGTACTTC. Translation: CASSPTVDYEQYF. The whole variable domain, remainder taken from reference TRBV18 and TRBJ2-7, is NAGVMQNPRHLVRRRGQEARLRCSPMKGHSHVYWYRQLPEEGLKFMVYLQKENIIDESGMPKERFSAEFPKEGPSILRIQQVVRGDSAAYFCASSPTVDYEQYFGPGTRLTVT.

The chain couples TRBV29-1 to TRBJ2-2; D remains unclear. Trimming took off 5 bases at V and 5 bases at J, with 12 bases between the two ends. The CDR3 contains 13 residues. Germline CDR1 is SQVTM and CDR2 is ANQGSEA. CDR3 sequence (DNA): TGCAGCGTTCTTTTCTCCCCTACCGGGGAGCTGTTTTTT. Encoded protein: CSVLFSPTGELFF.

Worth noting for this clone: With a far larger clone one base away, a read error is the likely cause. This chain's CDR3 is CSVVLAGGTDTQYF. As DNA, the CDR3 is TGCAGCGTTGTTCTGGCGGGAGGAACAGATACGCAGTATTTT. V is TRBV29-1 and J is TRBJ2-3, with 8 bases lining up with TRBD2. From germline, CDR1 is SQVTM and CDR2 ANQGSEA. J lost 3 bases, V lost 4 bases, and 6 bases had no gene match. This CDR3 has 14 amino acids.

The rearrangement uses TRBV5-6 and TRBJ2-5; 10 bases are a match to TRBD2. V shed 2 bases, J shed 7 bases, and the junction held 11 bases outside the gene matches. The germline V gene encodes CDR1 SGHDT and CDR2 YYEEEE. There are 16 residues in the CDR3. The DNA of the CDR3 is TGTGCCAGCAGCTTCGCTGTAGCGGGAGGTATTGGGACCCAGTACTTC. Translated: CASSFAVAGGIGTQYF. The full variable domain, rest sourced from reference TRBV5-6 and TRBJ2-5, is DAGVTQSPTHLIKTRGQQVTLRCSPKSGHDTVSWYQQALGQGPQFIFQYYEEEERQRGNFPDRFSGHQFPNYSSELNVNALLLGDSALYLCASSFAVAGGIGTQYFGPGTRLLVL.

This chain links TRBV14 with TRBJ2-7; TRBD1 might be the D (7 bases). Germline lookup yields CDR1 SGHDN and CDR2 FVKESK. This CDR3 has 15 residues. V lost 7 bases and J 6 bases, leaving 22 bases between the germline ends. CDR3 sequence: CASNGRQGEGSEQYF. The CDR3 DNA reads as TGTGCCAGCAACGGGAGACAGGGAGAAGGGTCCGAGCAGTACTTC.

The chain couples TRBV6-1 to TRBJ2-1; D not resolved. The germline V gene encodes CDR1 MNHNS and CDR2 SASEGT. This CDR3 contains 15 residues. The ends were cut back, 6 bases at V and 0 bases at J, with 12 bases in the middle. The DNA of the CDR3 is TGTGCCAGCAGAGGACGGCTGAGCTCCTACAATGAGCAGTTCTTC. Translating it yields CASRGRLSSYNEQFF.

The chain carries TRBV27 and TRBJ1-1, with 7 bases fitting TRBD1. CDR1 MNHEY and CDR2 SMNVEV come from the germline V gene (reference sequence). J was trimmed by 6 bases and V by 6 bases; bases with no gene match: 13. The CDR3 is 15 residues long. The CDR3 nucleotides are TGTGCCAGCAGCTTAGACGAGGGGGCTCTCTCTGAAGCTTTCTTT. Protein: CASSLDEGALSEAFF.